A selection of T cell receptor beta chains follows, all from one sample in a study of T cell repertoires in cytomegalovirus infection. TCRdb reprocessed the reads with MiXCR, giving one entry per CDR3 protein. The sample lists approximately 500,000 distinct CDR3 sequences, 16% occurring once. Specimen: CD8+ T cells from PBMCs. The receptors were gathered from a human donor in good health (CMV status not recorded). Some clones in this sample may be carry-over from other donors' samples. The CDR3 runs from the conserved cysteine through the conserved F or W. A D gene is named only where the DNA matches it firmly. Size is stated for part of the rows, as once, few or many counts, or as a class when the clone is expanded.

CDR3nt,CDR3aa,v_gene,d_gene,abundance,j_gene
TGTGCCAGCAGTCGAGCGGGGAGAAGAGAGCAGTTCTTC,CASSRAGRREQFF,TRBV2,TRBD2,-,TRBJ2-1
TGCGCCAGCAGCTTGGAACCGGGACAGGGTAACAATGAGCAGTTCTTC,CASSLEPGQGNNEQFF,TRBV5-1,TRBD1,-,TRBJ2-1
TGTGCTAGTGGTTTGGCAGGGGGCGATCACTATGGCTACACCTTC,CASGLAGGDHYGYTF,TRBV12-5,TRBD1,many,TRBJ1-2
TGTGCCAGCACCGGGACCCCTGAGAATTCACCCCTCCACTTT,CASTGTPENSPLHF,TRBV6-1,-,many,TRBJ1-6
TGTGCCAGCAGCCCAGTTGTTCGTTCCCCTTACAATGAGCAGTTCTTC,CASSPVVRSPYNEQFF,TRBV14,-,few,TRBJ2-1
TGTGCCAGCAGCTCGGGACTAGCGGGGGCCACCGGGGAGCTGTTTTTT,CASSSGLAGATGELFF,TRBV5-6,TRBD2,-,TRBJ2-2
TGTGCCAGCAGCCCCGAGGGGGGGGGCTGGAGTGGCTACACCTTC,CASSPEGGGWSGYTF,TRBV7-9,-,-,TRBJ1-2
TGTGCCAGCAGCATAGGCAGGGGTCGGAACACTGAAGCTTTCTTT,CASSIGRGRNTEAFF,TRBV7-2,-,many,TRBJ1-1
TGTGCCAGCAGTTTAGTGATGGGTTCCGACGAGCAGTACTTC,CASSLVMGSDEQYF,TRBV28,-,many,TRBJ2-7
TGTGCCAGCAGTGCCGGGACAGGGCCCTATAGCAATCAGCCCCAGCATTTT,CASSAGTGPYSNQPQHF,TRBV6-1,TRBD1,many,TRBJ1-5
TGTGCCAGCAGTGGAAAAGGCAGCAACACTGAAGCTTTCTTT,CASSGKGSNTEAFF,TRBV2,-,many,TRBJ1-1
TGTGCCAGCAGCCAAGGGGGCGCAGCGACTAATGAAAAACTGTTTTTT,CASSQGGAATNEKLFF,TRBV4-2,-,-,TRBJ1-4
TGTGCCAGTAGTATTCCCGGGACTGTAGAGATCTATGGCTACACCTTC,CASSIPGTVEIYGYTF,TRBV19,-,-,TRBJ1-2
TGTGCCAGCAGCCAAGAGCGGGGGATAATTTACGAGCAGTACTTC,CASSQERGIIYEQYF,TRBV4-2,TRBD2,-,TRBJ2-7
TGTGCCAGCAGCTATAGCCCGACTAGCCGGAGGCTACACACCGGGGAGCTGTTTTTT,CASSYSPTSRRLHTGELFF,TRBV6-7,TRBD2,-,TRBJ2-2
TGTGCCAGCAGTTACTCGTGGGACAGGTCCTACAATGAGCAGTTCTTC,CASSYSWDRSYNEQFF,TRBV6-5,TRBD1,few,TRBJ2-1
TGTGCCATCAGAGCTGGAGGACACCTGGATAGCAATCAGCCCCAGCATTTT,CAIRAGGHLDSNQPQHF,TRBV10-3,-,few,TRBJ1-5
TGTGCCAGCAGTCTCTCGCGTGGGGGGAATGAGCAGTTCTTC,CASSLSRGGNEQFF,TRBV27,-,few,TRBJ2-1
TGTGCCACCCGCACCGAGCGGGGTTTCTACGAGCAGTACTTC,CATRTERGFYEQYF,TRBV6-2/TRBV6-3,TRBD2,many,TRBJ2-7
TGCAGCGTTGGGACTAGCGGGAGGAGCACAGATACGCAGTATTTT,CSVGTSGRSTDTQYF,TRBV29-1,TRBD2,many,TRBJ2-3
TGTGCCAGTAGTATAGGTTCCGGGGCGAACTATGGCTACACCTTC,CASSIGSGANYGYTF,TRBV19,-,-,TRBJ1-2
TGTGCCAGCAGCTTCCATCCCCCTATAAGCGAGTACACCGGGGAGCTGTTTTTT,CASSFHPPISEYTGELFF,TRBV7-8,-,many,TRBJ2-2
TGTGCCAGCTGGGGACAGGGGAACACCGGGGAGCTGTTTTTT,CASWGQGNTGELFF,TRBV7-9,TRBD1,-,TRBJ2-2
TGTGCCAGTTGGACTAGCGGGGGCCCTCCACCTAGCACAGATACGCAGTATTTT,CASWTSGGPPPSTDTQYF,TRBV2,TRBD2,-,TRBJ2-3
TGTGCCAGCAGTCTGACCAGACCCACCGGAGAGCAGTACTTC,CASSLTRPTGEQYF,TRBV27,-,few,TRBJ2-7
TGTGCCAGCAGCGCGATACTAGCGGGGGAACACGAGCAGTACTTC,CASSAILAGEHEQYF,TRBV5-4,TRBD2,-,TRBJ2-7
TGCAGTGCTGAGCGGGGCTTGTTCCAGTACTTC,CSAERGLFQYF,TRBV20-1,TRBD2,once,TRBJ2-5
TGTGCCAGCAGCGCGACCACAATATCACAGGGTAGAGAGACCCAGTACTTC,CASSATTISQGRETQYF,TRBV7-9,-,many,TRBJ2-5
TGTGCAGTGGCTGGGGGTGGGGAGCTGTTTTTT,CAVAGGGELFF,TRBV28,-,few,TRBJ2-2
TGTGCCAGCAGCGTAGAGGGAGAGGGACAGGGGGCGGGTGAAGCTTTCTTT,CASSVEGEGQGAGEAFF,TRBV9,TRBD1,few,TRBJ1-1
TGTGCCAGCAGCCAACCTATAGGAAGGGACGGAGGCTACACCTTC,CASSQPIGRDGGYTF,TRBV3-1,-,-,TRBJ1-2
TGTGCCAGCAACCCTTACAGGGGATCCTACAATGAGCAGTTCTTC,CASNPYRGSYNEQFF,TRBV28,TRBD1,many,TRBJ2-1
TGTGCCATCAGAGTTGGGGGGGGTTACGAGCAGTACTTC,CAIRVGGGYEQYF,TRBV10-3,TRBD2,-,TRBJ2-7
TGCAGCGTTGGGGGGGCCAGCAATCAGCCCCAGCATTTT,CSVGGASNQPQHF,TRBV29-1,-,-,TRBJ1-5
TGTGCCAGCCGCTACGGACAGGGATACACTGAAGCTTTCTTT,CASRYGQGYTEAFF,TRBV27,TRBD1,-,TRBJ1-1
TGTGCCGTCTCCGGACAGGCTATCTATGGCTACACCTTC,CAVSGQAIYGYTF,TRBV12-3/TRBV12-4,TRBD1,many,TRBJ1-2
TGTGCCAGCAGTGAACTCATTGGGGGGGGGATCCAAGAGACCCAGTACTTC,CASSELIGGGIQETQYF,TRBV6-1,TRBD2,many,TRBJ2-5
TGTGCCAGCAGCGTAGATCACAGGCCGTTTCCCTACGAGCAGTACTTC,CASSVDHRPFPYEQYF,TRBV9,-,-,TRBJ2-7
TGTGCCAGCAGGGGGACAGGGCTCTCCTACGAGCAGTACTTC,CASRGTGLSYEQYF,TRBV3-1,TRBD1,few,TRBJ2-7
TGTGCCAGCAGTGAAGCTGGGGACTTCTATGGCTACACCTTC,CASSEAGDFYGYTF,TRBV2,-,-,TRBJ1-2
TGTGCCAGCAGTTACTCAAGCGGGAGGGCCGATGAGCAGTACTTC,CASSYSSGRADEQYF,TRBV6-6,TRBD2,-,TRBJ2-7
TGTGCCAGCAGCTTTTGGGGGACTAGCGACGCCGGGGAGCTGTTTTTT,CASSFWGTSDAGELFF,TRBV11-2,TRBD2,many,TRBJ2-2
TGTGCCATCAGGGGAGACTGGGGGATAGATACGCAGTATTTT,CAIRGDWGIDTQYF,TRBV10-3,-,many,TRBJ2-3
TGTGCCAGCAGCGTTGGACCCGGGACAGGGGGCAGTCAGCCCCAGCATTTT,CASSVGPGTGGSQPQHF,TRBV9,TRBD1,few,TRBJ1-5
TGCGCCAGCAGCCACGACAGGGTAGGGCAGCCCCAGCATTTT,CASSHDRVGQPQHF,TRBV4-1,TRBD1,few,TRBJ1-5
TGTGCCAGCAGCGTAGCGGGGCGGGCAGAGAGCTCCTACAATGAGCAGTTCTTC,CASSVAGRAESSYNEQFF,TRBV9,-,-,TRBJ2-1
TGTGCCAGCAGTGCGGACAGGGGGGCGGTCGAGACTGAAGCTTTCTTT,CASSADRGAVETEAFF,TRBV2,TRBD1,many,TRBJ1-1
TGTGCCATCAGTGGAGGCGGGACAGCGAAGGAAAAACTGTTTTTT,CAISGGGTAKEKLFF,TRBV10-3,TRBD1,-,TRBJ1-4
TGTGCCGTGTCAACAGGTCTCAATCAGCCCCAGCATTTT,CAVSTGLNQPQHF,TRBV6-1,-,many,TRBJ1-5
TGTGCCTGGAGTGACCTTACTTCGCAGTGGGAAGCTTTCTTT,CAWSDLTSQWEAFF,TRBV30,-,-,TRBJ1-1
TGTGCCAGCAGTTTCTTCCGACAGGGTGGTCGATACGAGCAGTACTTC,CASSFFRQGGRYEQYF,TRBV27,TRBD1,many,TRBJ2-7
TGTGCCAGCAGCTGGACAGTTCCTACCTATGGCTACACCTTC,CASSWTVPTYGYTF,TRBV11-2,-,many,TRBJ1-2
TGCAGTGCTAGTGACGGGACTAGCGGGAGGGAGGGAACCGGGGAGCTGTTTTTT,CSASDGTSGREGTGELFF,TRBV20-1,TRBD2,-,TRBJ2-2
TGTGCCAGTAGTATTGGGGACCGATCTGGGAATGGCTACACCTTC,CASSIGDRSGNGYTF,TRBV19,-,many,TRBJ1-2